The 9 T cell receptor beta chains reported below all come from one sample, sequenced in a study of regulatory T cells in long-lasting Graves disease. The time point denotes: persistent/refractory GD, antithyroid drugs over 5 years with positive TRAb. Following extraction of RNA from PBMCs, that RNA was used to make the TCR library. Arm-PCR of CDR3 regions with iRepertoire HTBI primers generated TCR beta libraries. One entry per CDR3 protein, called by TCRdb with MiXCR from the multiplex PCR reads. The table lists roughly 400,000 distinct CDR3 sequences, under 25% of them singletons. The specimen comprised peripheral blood mononuclear cells (PBMCs), sampled when the disease was refractory, from a patient treated with antithyroid drugs. All receptors come from a female donor with Graves disease.

This clonotype was counted between two and nine times. The chain carries TRBV7-6 and TRBJ2-7; D remains unclear. V was shortened by 4 bases and J by 5 bases, with 15 bases between the two germline ends. The length of the CDR3 is 14 residues. Germline V CDR1 and CDR2: SGHVS, FNYEAQ. The CDR3 loop is CASSSRPNRDEQYF. For the CDR3, the DNA is TGTGCCAGCAGCTCCCGTCCAAACCGGGACGAGCAGTACTTC.

The V call is TRBV29-1, the J call TRBJ1-1; perhaps TRBD1 as D (6 bases). The CDR3 length is 13 residues. Germline V gene lookup returns CDR1 SQVTM and CDR2 ANQGSEA. V lost 5 bases, J lost 2 bases, and 12 bases lay in between. Here the CDR3 DNA reads TGCAGCGTTTACAGGGAATTAAACACTGAAGCTTTCTTT. This gives the protein CSVYRELNTEAFF.

In this sample, this clonotype turned up many times. This chain links TRBV12-5 with TRBJ2-5; 9 nucleotides match TRBD2. After removal of 1 base from V and 0 bases from J, the junction contained 6 bases not matched to a gene. The CDR3 spans 17 residues. The germline CDR1 and CDR2 sequences are LGHNT and FRNRAP. In DNA form, the CDR3 reads TGTGCTAGTGGTTTGGAAGGACTAGCGAGGTACCAAGAGACCCAGTACTTC. It is translated as CASGLEGLARYQETQYF. Filled out from reference TRBV12-5 and TRBJ2-5, the complete variable domain reads DARVTQTPRHKVTEMGQEVTMRCQPILGHNTVFWYRQTMMQGLELLAYFRNRAPLDDSGMPKDRFSAEMPDATLATLKIQPSEPRDSAVYFCASGLEGLARYQETQYFGPGTRLLVL.

This clonotype was counted between two and nine times. This may arise from a read error, as a much more abundant clone is one base away. V gene TRBV28 combines with J gene TRBJ2-5; no definite D call. Trimming took 6 bases from V and 5 from J, leaving 16 bases between them. Germline V gene lookup returns CDR1 MDHEN and CDR2 SYDVKM. This CDR3 contains 14 residues. The CDR3: CASSRDLSKETQYF. The CDR3 DNA reads TGTGCCAGCAGCCGAGACCTGTCGAAGGAGACCCAGTACTTC. The whole variable domain, remainder taken from reference TRBV28 and TRBJ2-5, is DVKVTQSSRYLVKRTGEKVFLECVQDMDHENMFWYRQDPGLGLRLIYFSYDVKMKEKGDIPEGYSVSREKKERFSLILESASTNQTSMYLCASSRDLSKETQYFGPGTRLLVL.

Ten or more counts support this clonotype. The CDR3 here is CSARGGSGTNEKLFF. The CDR3 DNA reads TGCAGTGCTAGAGGAGGGAGCGGCACTAATGAAAAACTGTTTTTT. The V and J genes are TRBV20-1 and TRBJ1-4; D unclear. Per the germline V gene, CDR1 is DFQATT and CDR2 is SNEGSKA (reference sequence). This CDR3 has 15 amino acids. Trimming left V 1 base short and J 2 bases short, with 11 bases between.

The chain carries TRBV7-9 and TRBJ1-2, with D perhaps matching TRBD1 (5 bases). Per the germline V gene, CDR1 is SEHNR and CDR2 is FQNEAQ (reference sequence). Trimming cost V 5 bases and J 9 bases, with 25 bases left between them. The CDR3 runs to 16 residues. CDR3 residues: CASSGALLGLMESYTF. In DNA form, the CDR3 reads TGTGCCAGCAGCGGGGCGCTCCTCGGACTTATGGAGAGCTACACCTTC.

This rearrangement joins TRBV7-9 to TRBJ2-1, with TRBD1 matching over 7 bases. V was clipped by 5 bases and J by 14 bases; unmatched bases: 12. Germline assignment: CDR1 SEHNR and CDR2 FQNEAQ (reference sequence). This CDR3 region has 13 residues. CDR3 coding DNA: TGTGCCAGCAGCCCGCTACAGGGGTCCAAAGAGTTCTTC. It encodes CASSPLQGSKEFF.

This clonotype was counted at least ten times. V usage is TRBV28 and J usage is TRBJ1-1; D is ambiguous. Deletions cut 4 bases from V and 3 bases from J, with 15 bases between. Germline V lookup: CDR1 MDHEN, CDR2 SYDVKM. The CDR3 extends over 15 amino acids. CDR3 amino acids: CASSYASALDTEAFF. The CDR3 bases are TGTGCCAGCAGTTACGCCAGCGCCTTAGACACTGAAGCTTTCTTT.

This clonotype was observed a handful of times. The V gene is TRBV13, the J gene TRBJ2-3, with TRBD2 identical over 8 bases. The CDR3 contains 17 residues. Germline V gene data show CDR1 as PRHDT and CDR2 as FYEKMQ (reference sequence). V dropped 0 bases and J dropped 5; count of bases not matched to a gene: 10. The CDR3 DNA reads TGTGCCAGCAGCTTAGGTCGGGACCTAGCGGGTTTAGATACGCAGTATTTT. It is translated as CASSLGRDLAGLDTQYF.